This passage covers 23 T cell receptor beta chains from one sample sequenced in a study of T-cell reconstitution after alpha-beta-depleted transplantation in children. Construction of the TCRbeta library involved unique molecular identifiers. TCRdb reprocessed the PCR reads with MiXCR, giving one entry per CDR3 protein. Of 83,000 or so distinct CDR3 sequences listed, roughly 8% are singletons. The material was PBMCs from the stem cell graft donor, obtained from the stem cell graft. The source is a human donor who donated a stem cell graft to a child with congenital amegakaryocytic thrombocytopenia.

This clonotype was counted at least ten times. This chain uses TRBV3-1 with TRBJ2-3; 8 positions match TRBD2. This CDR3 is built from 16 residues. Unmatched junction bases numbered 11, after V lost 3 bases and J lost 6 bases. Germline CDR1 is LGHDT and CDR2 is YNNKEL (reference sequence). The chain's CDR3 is CASSHPTGGGLDTQYF. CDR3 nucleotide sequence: TGTGCCAGCAGCCACCCTACCGGCGGGGGGCTCGATACGCAGTATTTT.

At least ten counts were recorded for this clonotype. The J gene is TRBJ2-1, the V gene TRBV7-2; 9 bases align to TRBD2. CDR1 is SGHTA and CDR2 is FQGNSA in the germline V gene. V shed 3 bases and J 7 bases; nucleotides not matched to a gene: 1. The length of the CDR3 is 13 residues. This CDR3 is CASSFGLANEQFF. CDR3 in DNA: TGTGCCAGCAGCTTCGGACTAGCGAATGAGCAGTTCTTC.

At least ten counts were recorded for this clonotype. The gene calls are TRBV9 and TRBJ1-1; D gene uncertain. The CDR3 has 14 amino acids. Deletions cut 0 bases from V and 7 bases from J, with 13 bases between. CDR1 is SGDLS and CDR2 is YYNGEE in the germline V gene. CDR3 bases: TGTGCCAGCAGCGTAGGCAGAGTAGCGGGTGAAGCTTTCTTT. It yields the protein CASSVGRVAGEAFF.

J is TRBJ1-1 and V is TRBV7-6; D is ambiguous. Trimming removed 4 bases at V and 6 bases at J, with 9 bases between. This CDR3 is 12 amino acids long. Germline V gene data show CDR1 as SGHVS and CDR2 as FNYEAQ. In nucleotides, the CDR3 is TGTGCCAGCAGCTGGCCGGTAGCTGAAGCTTTCTTT. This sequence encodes CASSWPVAEAFF.

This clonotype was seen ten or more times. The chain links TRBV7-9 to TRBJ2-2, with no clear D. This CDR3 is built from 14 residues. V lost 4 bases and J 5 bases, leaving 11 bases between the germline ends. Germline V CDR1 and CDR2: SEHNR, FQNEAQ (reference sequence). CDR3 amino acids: CASSSRQTTGELFF. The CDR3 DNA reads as TGTGCCAGCAGCTCGCGTCAGACGACCGGGGAGCTGTTTTTT.

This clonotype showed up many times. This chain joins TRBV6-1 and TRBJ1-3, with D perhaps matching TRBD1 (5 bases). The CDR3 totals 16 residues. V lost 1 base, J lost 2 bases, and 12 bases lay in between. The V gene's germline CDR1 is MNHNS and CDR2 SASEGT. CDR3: CASSEVGAFAGNTIYF. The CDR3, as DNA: TGTGCCAGCAGTGAAGTTGGGGCTTTCGCTGGAAACACCATATATTTT.

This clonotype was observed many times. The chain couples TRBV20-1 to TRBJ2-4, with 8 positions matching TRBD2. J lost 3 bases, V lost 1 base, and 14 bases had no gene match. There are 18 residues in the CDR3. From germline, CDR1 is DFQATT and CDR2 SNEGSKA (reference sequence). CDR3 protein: CSARAENRGGLDKNIQYF. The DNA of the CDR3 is TGCAGTGCTAGAGCGGAAAACCGGGGGGGCCTCGACAAAAACATTCAGTACTTC.

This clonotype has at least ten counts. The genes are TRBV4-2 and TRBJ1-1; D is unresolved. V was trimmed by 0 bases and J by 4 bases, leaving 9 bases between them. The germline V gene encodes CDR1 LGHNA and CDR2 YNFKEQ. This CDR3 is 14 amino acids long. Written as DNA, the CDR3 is TGTGCCAGCAGCCAAGATCCGGGAGCCACTGAAGCTTTCTTT. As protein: CASSQDPGATEAFF.

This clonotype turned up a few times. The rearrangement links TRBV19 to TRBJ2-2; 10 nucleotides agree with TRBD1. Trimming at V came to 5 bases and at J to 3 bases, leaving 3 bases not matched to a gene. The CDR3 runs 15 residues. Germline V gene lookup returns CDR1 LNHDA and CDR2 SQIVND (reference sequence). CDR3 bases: TGTGCCAGTAGTCTAGGGACAGGGGACACCGGGGAGCTGTTTTTT. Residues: CASSLGTGDTGELFF.

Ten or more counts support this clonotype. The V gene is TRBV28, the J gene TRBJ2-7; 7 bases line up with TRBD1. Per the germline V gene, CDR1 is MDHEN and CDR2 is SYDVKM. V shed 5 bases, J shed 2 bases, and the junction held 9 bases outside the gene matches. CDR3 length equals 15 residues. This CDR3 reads CASSPPRGQAYEQYF. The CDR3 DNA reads TGTGCCAGCAGTCCCCCAAGGGGGCAGGCCTACGAGCAGTACTTC.

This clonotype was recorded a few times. CDR3 in amino acids: CASSLRTRYTGELFF. CDR3 in DNA: TGTGCCAGCAGTTTGCGGACGCGTTACACCGGGGAGCTGTTTTTT. J is TRBJ2-2 and V is TRBV28; D is unresolved. The length of the CDR3 is 15 residues. CDR1 and CDR2 (germline): MDHEN, SYDVKM. V was cut by 3 bases and J by 3 bases, with 11 bases left in between.

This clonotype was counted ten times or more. CDR3 nucleotide sequence: TGTGCCAGCAGCCAAGGATTCGAGACCCAGTACTTC. As protein: CASSQGFETQYF. This rearrangement joins TRBV3-1 to TRBJ2-5; no firm D call. The CDR3 length is 12 residues. Trimming removed 1 base from V and 5 bases from J, with 5 bases in between. Germline CDR1 is LGHDT and CDR2 is YNNKEL (reference sequence).

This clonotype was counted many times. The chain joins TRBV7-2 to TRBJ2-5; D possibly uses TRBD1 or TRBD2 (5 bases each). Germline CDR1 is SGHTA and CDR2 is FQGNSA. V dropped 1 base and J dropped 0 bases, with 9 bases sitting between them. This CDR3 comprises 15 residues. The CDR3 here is CASSLDEGYQETQYF. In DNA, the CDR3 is TGTGCCAGCAGCTTAGACGAGGGGTACCAAGAGACCCAGTACTTC. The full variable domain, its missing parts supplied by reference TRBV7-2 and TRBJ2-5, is GAGVSQSPSNKVTEKGKDVELRCDPISGHTALYWYRQSLGQGLEFLIYFQGNSAPDKSGLPSDRFSAERTGGSVSTLTIQRTQQEDSAVYLCASSLDEGYQETQYFGPGTRLLVL.

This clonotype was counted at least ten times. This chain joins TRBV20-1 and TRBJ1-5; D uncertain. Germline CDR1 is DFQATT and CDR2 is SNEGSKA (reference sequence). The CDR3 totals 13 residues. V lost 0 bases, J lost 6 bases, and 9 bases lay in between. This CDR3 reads CSARDPIGQPQHF. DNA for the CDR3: TGCAGTGCTAGAGACCCCATCGGTCAGCCCCAGCATTTT.

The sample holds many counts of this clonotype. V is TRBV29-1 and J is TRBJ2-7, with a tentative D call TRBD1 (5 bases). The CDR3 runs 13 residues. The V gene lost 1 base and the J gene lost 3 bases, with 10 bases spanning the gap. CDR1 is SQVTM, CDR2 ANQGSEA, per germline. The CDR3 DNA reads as TGCAGCGTTGAAGCCCCCGACAGCTACGAGCAGTACTTC. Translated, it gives CSVEAPDSYEQYF.

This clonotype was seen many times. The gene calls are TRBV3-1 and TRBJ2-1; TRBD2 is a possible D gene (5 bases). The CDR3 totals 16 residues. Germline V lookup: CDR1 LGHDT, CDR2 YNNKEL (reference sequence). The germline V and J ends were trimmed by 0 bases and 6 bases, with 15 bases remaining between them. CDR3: CASSQDLGSGGNEQFF. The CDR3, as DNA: TGTGCCAGCAGCCAAGATTTGGGCAGCGGCGGCAATGAGCAGTTCTTC.

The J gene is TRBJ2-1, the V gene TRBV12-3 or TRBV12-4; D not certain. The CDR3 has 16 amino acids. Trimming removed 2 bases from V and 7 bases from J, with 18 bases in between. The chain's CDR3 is CASSLLYGLNYNEQFF. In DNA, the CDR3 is TGTGCCAGCAGTTTATTGTACGGGTTGAATTATAATGAGCAGTTCTTC.

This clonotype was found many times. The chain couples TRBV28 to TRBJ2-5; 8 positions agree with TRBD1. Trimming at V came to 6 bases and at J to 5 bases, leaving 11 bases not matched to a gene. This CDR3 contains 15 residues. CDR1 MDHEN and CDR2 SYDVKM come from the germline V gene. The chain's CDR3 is CASSRTGFPMETQYF. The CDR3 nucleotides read TGTGCCAGCAGCAGGACAGGGTTCCCTATGGAGACCCAGTACTTC.

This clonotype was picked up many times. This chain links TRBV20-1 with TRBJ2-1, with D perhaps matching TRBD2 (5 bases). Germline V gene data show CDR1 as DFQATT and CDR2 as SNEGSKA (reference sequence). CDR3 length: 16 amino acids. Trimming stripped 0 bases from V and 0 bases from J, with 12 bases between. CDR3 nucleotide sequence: TGCAGTGCTAGAGATGGTAAAGGGAGCTCCTACAATGAGCAGTTCTTC. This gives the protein CSARDGKGSSYNEQFF.

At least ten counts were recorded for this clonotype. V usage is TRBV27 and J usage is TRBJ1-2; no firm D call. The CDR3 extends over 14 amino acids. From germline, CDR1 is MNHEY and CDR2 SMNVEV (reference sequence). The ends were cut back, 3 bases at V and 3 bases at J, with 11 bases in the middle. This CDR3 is CASSFSNSYYGYTF. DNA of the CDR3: TGTGCCAGCAGTTTCAGTAACAGTTACTATGGCTACACCTTC.

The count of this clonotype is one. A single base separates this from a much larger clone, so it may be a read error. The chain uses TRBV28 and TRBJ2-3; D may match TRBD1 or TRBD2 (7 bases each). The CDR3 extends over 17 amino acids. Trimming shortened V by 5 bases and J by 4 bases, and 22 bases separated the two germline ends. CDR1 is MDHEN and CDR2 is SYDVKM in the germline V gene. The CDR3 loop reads CASSPSRGGRTSDTQYF. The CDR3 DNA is TGTGCCAGCAGTCCTTCCAGGGGGGGTAGGACGTCAGATACGCAGTATTTT.

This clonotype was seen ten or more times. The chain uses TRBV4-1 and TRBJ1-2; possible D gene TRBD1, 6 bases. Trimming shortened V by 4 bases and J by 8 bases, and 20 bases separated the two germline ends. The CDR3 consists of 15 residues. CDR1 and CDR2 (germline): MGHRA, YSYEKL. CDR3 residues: CASSRGTTLEGGYTF. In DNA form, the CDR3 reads TGCGCCAGCAGCCGAGGGACAACCCTCGAGGGCGGCTACACCTTC.

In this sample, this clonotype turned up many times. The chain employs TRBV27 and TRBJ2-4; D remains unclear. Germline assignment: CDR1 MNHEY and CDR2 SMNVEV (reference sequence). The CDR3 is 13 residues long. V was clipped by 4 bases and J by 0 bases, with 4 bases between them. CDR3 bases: TGTGCCAGCAGTTCGACAGCCAAAAACATTCAGTACTTC. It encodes CASSSTAKNIQYF.